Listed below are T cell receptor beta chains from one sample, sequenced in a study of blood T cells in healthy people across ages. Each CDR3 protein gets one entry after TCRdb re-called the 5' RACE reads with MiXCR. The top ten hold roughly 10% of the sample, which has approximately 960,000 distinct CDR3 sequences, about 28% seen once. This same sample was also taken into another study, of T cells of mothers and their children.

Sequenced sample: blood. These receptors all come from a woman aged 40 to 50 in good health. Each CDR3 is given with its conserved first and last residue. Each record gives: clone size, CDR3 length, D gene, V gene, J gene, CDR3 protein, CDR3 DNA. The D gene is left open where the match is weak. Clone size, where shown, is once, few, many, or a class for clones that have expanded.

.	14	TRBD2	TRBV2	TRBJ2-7	CASRTSYRAYEQYF	TGTGCCAGCCGGACTAGTTATAGGGCCTACGAGCAGTACTTC
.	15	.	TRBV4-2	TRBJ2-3	CASSPRDGSTDTQYF	TGTGCCAGCAGCCCCCGGGACGGCAGCACAGATACGCAGTATTTT
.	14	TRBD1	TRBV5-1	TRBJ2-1	CASSWDRLNNEQFF	TGCGCCAGCAGCTGGGACAGGTTGAACAATGAGCAGTTCTTC
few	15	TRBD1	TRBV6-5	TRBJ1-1	CASGIQGAPNTEAFF	TGTGCCAGCGGGATACAGGGGGCCCCGAACACTGAAGCTTTCTTT
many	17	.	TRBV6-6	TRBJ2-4	CASSSPTRGTRANIQYF	TGTGCCAGCAGTAGCCCTACCCGGGGGACGCGAGCAAACATTCAGTACTTC
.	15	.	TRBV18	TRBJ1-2	CVSSPGYSDRYGYTF	TGTGTCAGCTCACCAGGATACAGCGACCGCTATGGCTACACCTTC
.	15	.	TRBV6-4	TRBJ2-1	CASSRSSGAYNEQFF	TGTGCCAGCAGCCGATCCAGCGGAGCATACAATGAGCAGTTCTTC
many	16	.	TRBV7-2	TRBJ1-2	CASSEDAGVPYYGYTF	TGTGCCAGCAGCGAGGATGCAGGGGTCCCTTACTATGGCTACACCTTC
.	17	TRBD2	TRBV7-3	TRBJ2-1	CASSLAPAGGSDGEQFF	TGTGCCAGCAGCTTAGCTCCGGCGGGGGGGTCTGATGGTGAGCAGTTCTTC
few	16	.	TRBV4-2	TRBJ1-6	CASSQDTPGRNSPLHF	TGTGCCAGCAGCCAAGATACCCCGGGACGGAATTCACCCCTCCACTTT
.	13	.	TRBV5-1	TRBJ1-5	CASSLYVNQPQHF	TGCGCCAGCAGCTTGTACGTCAATCAGCCCCAGCATTTT
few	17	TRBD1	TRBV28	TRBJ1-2	CASSPGLGDRVSYGYTF	TGTGCCAGCAGCCCGGGCCTTGGGGACAGGGTGAGCTATGGCTACACCTTC
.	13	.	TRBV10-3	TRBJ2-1	CAISESWDNEQFF	TGTGCCATCAGTGAGTCGTGGGACAATGAGCAGTTCTTC
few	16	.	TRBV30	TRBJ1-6	CAWRGVGDSYNSPLHF	TGTGCCTGGAGGGGGGTAGGGGACTCCTATAATTCACCCCTCCACTTT
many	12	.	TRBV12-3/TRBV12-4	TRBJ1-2	CASSRPDWGYTF	TGTGCCAGCAGTAGGCCAGATTGGGGCTACACCTTC
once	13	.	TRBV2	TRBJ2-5	CASRGTAMNEQYF	TGTGCCAGCAGGGGTACAGCAATGAATGAGCAGTACTTC
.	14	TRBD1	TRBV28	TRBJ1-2	CASSAPQTGYGYTF	TGTGCCAGCAGTGCCCCCCAGACAGGGTATGGCTACACCTTC
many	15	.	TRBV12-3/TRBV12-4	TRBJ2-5	CASSPLGQGEETQYF	TGTGCCAGCAGTCCCCTGGGGCAGGGTGAAGAGACCCAGTACTTC
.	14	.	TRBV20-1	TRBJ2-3	CSARLASGTDAQYF	TGCAGTGCTAGGCTAGCTTCGGGCACAGATGCGCAGTATTTT
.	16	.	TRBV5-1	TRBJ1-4	CASSLRGGGPNEKLFF	TGCGCCAGCAGCCTCCGCGGGGGGGGTCCTAATGAAAAACTGTTTTTT
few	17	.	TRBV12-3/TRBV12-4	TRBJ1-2	CASSLGGPRELNYGYTF	TGTGCCAGCAGTTTAGGAGGGCCCAGAGAGCTAAACTATGGCTACACCTTC
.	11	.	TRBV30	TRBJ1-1	CAWRGNTEAFF	TGTGCCTGGAGGGGAAACACTGAAGCTTTCTTT
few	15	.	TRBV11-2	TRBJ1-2	CASSLDLGWSGGYTF	TGTGCCAGTAGCTTAGATCTGGGTTGGAGCGGTGGCTACACCTTC
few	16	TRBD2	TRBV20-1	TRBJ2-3	CSATYTSGPSTDTQYF	TGCAGTGCTACCTATACTAGCGGGCCTAGCACAGATACGCAGTATTTT
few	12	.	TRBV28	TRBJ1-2	CASSFVNYGYTF	TGTGCCAGCAGTTTCGTGAACTATGGCTACACCTTC
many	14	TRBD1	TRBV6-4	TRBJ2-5	CASTLRDSQETQYF	TGTGCCAGCACTCTCCGGGACAGCCAAGAGACCCAGTACTTC
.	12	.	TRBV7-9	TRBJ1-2	CASSLADMLYTF	TGTGCCAGCAGCTTAGCGGACATGCTCTACACCTTC
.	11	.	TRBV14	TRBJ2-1	CASSQDSRPFF	TGTGCCAGCAGCCAAGACAGCAGGCCGTTCTTC
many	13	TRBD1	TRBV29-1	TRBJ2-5	CSVYGTGQETQYF	TGCAGCGTGTACGGGACAGGTCAAGAGACCCAGTACTTC
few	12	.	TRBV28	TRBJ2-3	CASSFQLPTQYF	TGTGCCAGCAGTTTCCAACTACCGACGCAGTATTTT